This TCR beta chain was sequenced for a study of T cell responses to AZD1222 COVID-19 vaccine. The data were produced by immunoSEQ multiplex PCR, yet TCRdb's version contains in-frame clones alone and is incomplete. The repertoire holds approximately 210,000 clones, with about 94% as singletons. From germline, CDR1 is SGHKS and CDR2 YYEKEE (reference sequence). Trimming pared 4 bases from V and 4 bases from J, leaving 11 bases between. The CDR3 has 13 residues. Study-wide results and caveats: Spike-wide coverage was observed for vaccine-associated CD4 TCRs, with dominant responses at 160-218 and 743-854.

Comment on this clone: Its specificity is unknown.

Sequencing was performed on peripheral blood, taken 28 days after the second dose of the MenACWY control vaccine. The chain employs TRBV5-5 and TRBJ1-1; TRBD1 is a possible D gene (6 bases). The sequence was collected from an adult who received the MenACWY meningococcal vaccine as a control. The CDR3, as DNA: TGTGCCAGCAGCGGAGGGGGGGCCACTGAAGCTTTCTTT. Translation: CASSGGGATEAFF. The full variable domain, its missing parts supplied by reference TRBV5-5 and TRBJ1-1, is DAGVTQSPTHLIKTRGQQVTLRCSPISGHKSVSWYQQVLGQGPQFIFQYYEKEERGRGNFPDRFSARQFPNYSSELNVNALLLGDSALYLCASSGGGATEAFFGQGTRLTVV.